This TCR beta chain stems from a study of monozygotic twins with inflammatory bowel disease. Through template switching, UMIs that included a 6-nucleotide sample barcode were added. TCRdb derives one entry per CDR3 protein from the 5' RACE reads, leaving out DNA. This listing includes just over 300,000 distinct CDR3 sequences. As for this clonotype: What it binds is unknown.

Germline V gene lookup returns CDR1 LGHDT and CDR2 YNNKEL (reference sequence). The CDR3 length is 14 residues. Study observations and caveats: No separation of different T cell subtypes was possible. Diversity of TCRbeta measured by inverse Simpson was lower in IBD patients than in healthy co-twins. Clonotypes shared with others were fewer in IBD patients than in healthy twins, especially with disease activity.

The sequencing sample was made of blood. The gene calls are TRBV3-1 and TRBJ2-7; TCRdb names TRBD1, which stays unverified in the absence of DNA. This sequence originates from a human donor with ulcerative colitis or Crohn's disease, or a healthy co-twin of an affected twin (not recorded which). CDR3 sequence reads: CASSQRDGAYEPYF.